Detailed here is one T cell receptor (beta chain). Original methodology: Estimates of nucleated cell counts were drawn from the amplification of reference gene primers. Data came from immunoSEQ multiplex PCR; TCRdb stores just in-frame clones and leaves some out. V and J calls and clone size are copied from that table; D and trimming were computed from the DNA. Among some 130,000 clones listed, approximately 81% were seen once. The source of the sample is a study of blood T cell repertoires in COVID-19. For the study at large: Acute and convalescent COVID-19 specimens originated in the United States, Italy and Spain. The analysed material was cDNA or gDNA that came from T cells, B-cell-depleted T cells, or PBMCs.

Germline CDR1 reads MNHEY; CDR2 reads SMNVEV (reference sequence). The CDR3 has 13 amino acids. The J segment lost 4 bases and the V segment lost 10 bases, leaving 9 bases of the junction unmatched. Sample: peripheral blood. The sequence was obtained from a woman in her sixties or seventies with active or convalescent COVID-19. V gene TRBV27 combines with J gene TRBJ2-5; 7 nucleotides line up with TRBD2. This CDR3 reads CATAEGGPETQYF. As DNA, the CDR3 is TGTGCCACCGCTGAGGGAGGGCCAGAGACCCAGTACTTC.